The 27 T cell receptor beta chains given below trace back to one sample, sequenced in a study of CD8 T cells in Susac syndrome. An amount of RNA that ranged from roughly 0.45 to 1 ug was reverse transcribed with random hexamers. Using its own MiXCR run on the immunoSEQ multiplex PCR reads, TCRdb lists one record per CDR3 protein. The repertoire holds about 140,000 distinct CDR3 sequences, with approximately 95% as singletons. Specimen: CD8+ T cells from PBMCs. The receptors shown here come from a human donor with Susac syndrome.

The gene calls are TRBV13 and TRBJ2-4; D perhaps matches TRBD1 (6 bases). CDR3 length: 16 residues. Trimming shortened V by 6 bases and J by 5 bases, and 20 bases separated the two germline ends. Germline CDR1 and CDR2: PRHDT and FYEKMQ (reference sequence). The CDR3 DNA reads as TGTGCCAGCAGACACAGTAGTCTCGAGGGGGAAAACATTCAGTACTTC. Its protein is CASRHSSLEGENIQYF.

This rearrangement joins TRBV12-3 or TRBV12-4 to TRBJ2-2; 7 nucleotides match TRBD1. The CDR3 covers 15 residues. With 6 bases clipped from V and 3 bases from J, the junction kept 7 bases outside the gene matches. The CDR3 sequence: CASRVGQVDTGELFF. The CDR3 nucleotides read TGTGCCAGCAGGGTTGGACAGGTAGACACCGGGGAGCTGTTTTTT.

The chain has TRBV20-1 and TRBJ2-7; D remains ambiguous. Germline V gene data show CDR1 as DFQATT and CDR2 as SNEGSKA (reference sequence). This CDR3 has 13 residues. Trimming left V 5 bases short and J 2 bases short, with 13 bases between. The CDR3 loop is CSAGIRRTYEQYF. The CDR3 region has the DNA TGCAGTGCTGGGATCAGGAGAACCTACGAGCAGTACTTC.

The rearrangement uses TRBV5-1 and TRBJ1-1, with a weak D call TRBD1 (6 bases). Trimming left V 8 bases short and J 2 bases short, with 16 bases between. CDR1 SGHRS and CDR2 YFSETQ come from the germline V gene. This CDR3 region has 14 residues. CDR3 in DNA: TGCGCCAGTACACCGGGGGGCCGAAACACTGAAGCTTTCTTT. This codes for CASTPGGRNTEAFF.

V and J are TRBV4-1 and TRBJ2-7; TRBD2 matches at 9 bases. The CDR3 runs to 16 residues. J gave up 2 bases and V 0 bases, and 5 bases lay outside the gene matches. Germline CDR1 is MGHRA and CDR2 is YSYEKL. The CDR3, as DNA: TGCGCCAGCAGCCAAGATTATCTAGCGGGGACCTACGAGCAGTACTTC. It yields the protein CASSQDYLAGTYEQYF.

The gene calls are TRBV27 and TRBJ2-1; D is ambiguous. Trimming cost V 3 bases and J 7 bases, with 10 bases left between them. In germline, CDR1 is MNHEY, CDR2 SMNVEV (reference sequence). CDR3 length: 13 amino acids. CDR3: CASSFALQNEQFF. The CDR3 coding sequence is TGTGCCAGCAGTTTCGCCCTACAGAATGAGCAGTTCTTC.

V usage is TRBV10-2 and J usage is TRBJ1-5; D gene uncertain. Germline V lookup: CDR1 WSHSY, CDR2 SAAADI. Trimming took off 6 bases at V and 0 bases at J, with 9 bases between the two ends. The CDR3 is 14 amino acids. In DNA, the CDR3 is TGCGCCAGCAGAGTCGGGATTAGCAATCAGCCCCAGCATTTT. Translated: CASRVGISNQPQHF.

This rearrangement joins TRBV10-1 to TRBJ2-7; a weak D match, TRBD1 (6 bases). The CDR3 has 14 residues. Trimming stripped 0 bases from V and 2 bases from J, with 8 bases between. Germline loops: CDR1 WNHNN, CDR2 SYGVQD (reference sequence). CDR3 DNA: TGCGCCAGCAGTGAGTCTAGGGACACCTACGAGCAGTACTTC. Protein: CASSESRDTYEQYF.

V gene TRBV4-1 combines with J gene TRBJ1-2; D not certain. Trimming left V 0 bases short and J 5 bases short, with 13 bases between. This CDR3 has 15 amino acids. Germline V gives CDR1 MGHRA, CDR2 YSYEKL. This CDR3 is CASSQDLASGYGYTF. In DNA, the CDR3 is TGCGCCAGCAGCCAAGACCTGGCCTCGGGATATGGCTACACCTTC.

The chain carries TRBV28 and TRBJ2-7, with D perhaps TRBD1 (5 bases). Deletions cut 5 bases from V and 1 base from J, with 12 bases between. The CDR3 runs to 14 residues. Germline CDR1 MDHEN, CDR2 SYDVKM. The CDR3: CASSLDSQSYEQYF. The DNA for the CDR3 is TGTGCCAGCAGTCTCGACAGCCAGTCCTACGAGCAGTACTTC.

This clonotype has just one count. This chain joins TRBV24-1 and TRBJ2-7; no definite D call. The germline CDR1 and CDR2 sequences are KGHDR and SFDVKD. V shed 1 base and J shed 6 bases, with 6 bases lying between them. The CDR3 covers 12 residues. The CDR3, as DNA: TGTGCCACCAGTGATTTTTTGGGCGAGCAGTACTTC. As protein: CATSDFLGEQYF.

The chain carries TRBV6-5 and TRBJ2-3, with TRBD1 as a possible D gene (5 bases). The germline V gene has CDR1 MNHEY and CDR2 SVGAGI. The CDR3 loop spans 13 amino acids. V shed 7 bases and J shed 3 bases, with 11 bases lying between them. This chain's CDR3 is CASTLGATDTQYF. The DNA of the CDR3 is TGTGCCAGCACCTTAGGGGCAACAGATACGCAGTATTTT.

This chain joins TRBV6-5 and TRBJ2-3; 9 positions agree with TRBD1. V lost 2 bases to trimming and J lost 2 bases; unmatched junction nucleotides: 14. CDR1 and CDR2 (germline): MNHEY, SVGAGI. This CDR3 comprises 19 residues. The CDR3 DNA is TGTGCCAGCAGTTACCCGAGAACTCTGGGACAGGGAATCACAGATACGCAGTATTTT. It yields the protein CASSYPRTLGQGITDTQYF.

The count of this clonotype is one. The J gene is TRBJ1-4, the V gene TRBV3-1; D is uncertain. The V gene lost 0 bases and the J gene lost 6 bases, with 11 bases spanning the gap. The V gene's germline CDR1 is LGHDT and CDR2 YNNKEL (reference sequence). The CDR3 has 15 residues. CDR3 sequence: CASSQDGLSDEKLFF. DNA of the CDR3: TGTGCCAGCAGCCAAGATGGCTTGAGTGATGAAAAACTGTTTTTT.

V gene TRBV20-1 combines with J gene TRBJ1-1; unclear D gene. The ends were cut back, 6 bases at V and 3 bases at J, with 5 bases in the middle. The CDR3 is 10 residues long. Germline V lookup: CDR1 DFQATT, CDR2 SNEGSKA (reference sequence). Here the CDR3 DNA reads TGCAGTGCCAGTGACACTGAAGCTTTCTTT. Translating it yields CSASDTEAFF.

The rearrangement uses TRBV29-1 and TRBJ2-4, with 16 bases identical to TRBD2. V dropped 7 bases and J dropped 0; count of bases not matched to a gene: 6. There are 17 residues in the CDR3. The germline V gene encodes CDR1 SQVTM and CDR2 ANQGSEA. The CDR3 sequence is CSALGLAGGVAKNIQYF. The CDR3 DNA reads as TGCAGCGCCTTGGGACTAGCGGGAGGGGTAGCCAAAAACATTCAGTACTTC.

This clonotype was counted once. V gene TRBV27 combines with J gene TRBJ1-1, with D possibly being TRBD1 (5 bases). Germline lookup yields CDR1 MNHEY and CDR2 SMNVEV (reference sequence). Trimming removed 4 bases at V and 11 bases at J, with 20 bases between. The CDR3 has 14 residues. CDR3 loop: CASSSGGVLSVAFF. In nucleotides, the CDR3 is TGTGCCAGCAGTTCCGGAGGGGTCCTAAGTGTGGCTTTCTTT.

The rearrangement uses TRBV5-4 and TRBJ2-5; possibly TRBD2 for D (6 bases). Per the germline V gene, CDR1 is SGHNT and CDR2 is YYREEE (reference sequence). V lost 4 bases to trimming and J lost 4 bases, with 23 bases between them. The CDR3 has 17 amino acids. CDR3 coding DNA: TGTGCCAGCAGCATGGAGGCCTCCGGGAGCGGTTCAGAGACCCAGTACTTC. Its protein product is CASSMEASGSGSETQYF.

The chain couples TRBV5-5 to TRBJ1-2; D remains ambiguous. V was trimmed by 1 base and J by 2 bases, leaving 9 bases between them. Germline V gene data show CDR1 as SGHKS and CDR2 as YYEKEE (reference sequence). This CDR3 region has 14 residues. As DNA, the CDR3 is TGTGCCAGCAGCTTGTGGAGCACGAACTATGGCTACACCTTC. It is translated as CASSLWSTNYGYTF.

V gene TRBV30 combines with J gene TRBJ2-7; perhaps TRBD1 as D (6 bases). V was shortened by 4 bases and J by 6 bases, with 16 bases between the two germline ends. This CDR3 has 13 amino acids. Per germline, CDR1 GTSNPN and CDR2 SVGIG (reference sequence). This CDR3 reads CAWTPPVRGEQYF. CDR3 DNA: TGTGCCTGGACCCCCCCTGTCAGGGGCGAGCAGTACTTC.

V and J are TRBV27 and TRBJ2-6; D may be TRBD1 (6 bases). The ends were cut back, 5 bases at V and 3 bases at J, with 11 bases in the middle. This CDR3 has 15 residues. In germline, CDR1 is MNHEY, CDR2 SMNVEV (reference sequence). As DNA, the CDR3 is TGTGCCAGCAGTGTACAGGGTGGTGGGGCCAACGTCCTGACTTTC. Protein: CASSVQGGGANVLTF.

The count of this clonotype is one. The V gene is TRBV7-3, the J gene TRBJ1-4; TRBD1 matches at 10 bases. Per the germline V gene, CDR1 is SGHTA and CDR2 is FQGTGA. CDR3 length equals 17 residues. The J segment lost 5 bases and the V segment lost 4 bases, leaving 10 bases of the junction unmatched. The CDR3 is CASSSTTPGQGNEKLFF. The CDR3 DNA follows: TGTGCCAGCAGCTCCACTACTCCGGGACAGGGGAATGAAAAACTGTTTTTT. The whole variable domain, filled in from reference TRBV7-3 and TRBJ1-4, reads GAGVSQTPSNKVTEKGKYVELRCDPISGHTALYWYRQSLGQGPEFLIYFQGTGAADDSGLPNDRFFAVRPEGSVSTLKIQRTERGDSAVYLCASSSTTPGQGNEKLFFGSGTQLSVL.

The V gene is TRBV30, the J gene TRBJ2-7; 13 positions match TRBD2. Germline V gives CDR1 GTSNPN, CDR2 SVGIG (reference sequence). The V and J ends lost 2 bases and 5 bases, in that order; junction bases with no gene match: 6. There are 15 residues in the CDR3. As DNA, the CDR3 is TGTGCCTGGAGTTCTAGGACTAGCGGGAGCCACGAGCAGTACTTC. Its protein is CAWSSRTSGSHEQYF.

The chain carries TRBV11-2 and TRBJ2-5; 9 bases map to TRBD2. V dropped 3 bases and J dropped 2; count of bases not matched to a gene: 7. Germline CDR1 reads SGHAT; CDR2 reads FQNNGV. The CDR3 is made up of 16 amino acids. The chain's CDR3 is CASSLSLAGRQETQYF. CDR3 in DNA: TGTGCCAGCAGCTTGTCACTAGCGGGTCGACAAGAGACCCAGTACTTC. The whole variable domain, filled in from reference TRBV11-2 and TRBJ2-5, reads EAGVAQSPRYKIIEKRQSVAFWCNPISGHATLYWYQQILGQGPKLLIQFQNNGVVDDSQLPKDRFSAERLKGVDSTLKIQPAKLEDSAVYLCASSLSLAGRQETQYFGPGTRLLVL.

The chain recombines TRBV13 with TRBJ1-1; 8 bases align to TRBD1. V shed 0 bases and J 4 bases; nucleotides not matched to a gene: 4. The CDR3 loop spans 15 amino acids. Germline-derived CDR1 and CDR2 are PRHDT and FYEKMQ (reference sequence). In DNA, the CDR3 is TGTGCCAGCAGCTTAGGCCAGGGGGCCTTCACTGAAGCTTTCTTT. Its protein is CASSLGQGAFTEAFF.

The chain joins TRBV20-1 to TRBJ2-1; tentatively, D is TRBD2 (6 bases). In germline, CDR1 is DFQATT, CDR2 SNEGSKA (reference sequence). The CDR3 length is 18 residues. V dropped 3 bases and J dropped 2 bases, with 23 bases sitting between them. CDR3: CSARTISGTPATYNEQFF. In DNA form, the CDR3 reads TGCAGTGCTAGGACCATTAGCGGAACCCCCGCCACCTACAATGAGCAGTTCTTC.

V is TRBV4-1 and J is TRBJ2-2; 12 bases agree with TRBD2. The CDR3 totals 17 residues. The ends lost 4 bases at V and 7 bases at J; junction bases unmatched: 10. Germline V gene sequence: CDR1 MGHRA, CDR2 YSYEKL. The CDR3 sequence is CASSPSLAGGPGGELFF. The CDR3 DNA reads as TGCGCCAGCAGCCCAAGTCTAGCGGGAGGGCCGGGCGGGGAGCTGTTTTTT.